These 25 T cell receptor beta chains originate from one sample sequenced in a study of identical twins. TCRdb re-derived calls from the 5' RACE reads in MiXCR, one entry per CDR3 protein. The sample consists of roughly 690,000 distinct CDR3 sequences, over 20% of them appearing once. This sample was shared with a second study, whose subject was T cells expressing NK-cell markers.

Sequencing was performed on PBMCs. The receptors were gathered from a woman between 18 and 30 years old in good health.

The rearrangement uses TRBV20-1 and TRBJ2-2, with D perhaps being TRBD1 or TRBD2 (5 bases each). The germline V gene has CDR1 DFQATT and CDR2 SNEGSKA (reference sequence). Trimming removed 3 bases from V and 4 bases from J, with 12 bases in between. CDR3 size: 14 residues. The CDR3 nucleotides read TGCAGTGCTAGGTGGTCAGGGAGCACCGGGGAGCTGTTTTTT. Amino acids: CSARWSGSTGELFF.

The V gene is TRBV20-1, the J gene TRBJ2-1; the match to TRBD2 covers 9 bases. J was trimmed by 6 bases and V by 3 bases; bases with no gene match: 18. CDR1 is DFQATT and CDR2 is SNEGSKA in the germline V gene (reference sequence). The CDR3 spans 18 residues. The CDR3, as DNA: TGCAGTGCTAGGTGGTTTAGCGGGAGAACCGCTGGTGGCAATGAGCAGTTCTTC. It encodes CSARWFSGRTAGGNEQFF.

This chain connects TRBV6-2 or TRBV6-3 to TRBJ2-7; D unresolved. V lost 10 bases and J lost 3, with 7 bases in between. Germline assignment: CDR1 MNHEY and CDR2 SVGEGT. The CDR3 consists of 10 residues. CDR3 protein: CATFLYEQYF. The CDR3 nucleotides are TGTGCCACCTTCCTCTACGAGCAGTACTTC.

V is TRBV2 and J is TRBJ1-4; no clear D gene. Germline V gives CDR1 SNHLY, CDR2 FYNNEI. The CDR3 consists of 14 residues. Trimming cost V 5 bases and J 9 bases, with 16 bases left between them. The CDR3 DNA follows: TGTGCCAGCAGTACAAGTACGCGGGGTCAAAAACTGTTTTTT. Its protein product is CASSTSTRGQKLFF.

This clonotype was observed a few times. The gene calls are TRBV12-3 or TRBV12-4 and TRBJ1-2; D perhaps matches TRBD1 (6 bases). The CDR3 length is 14 residues. V lost 2 bases to trimming and J lost 7 bases, with 14 bases between them. CDR3 sequence reads: CASSLNPGASGYTF. The DNA of the CDR3 is TGTGCCAGCAGTTTAAATCCGGGGGCAAGTGGCTACACCTTC.

This clonotype was counted between two and nine times. This CDR3 reads CASTGTEIYEQYF. In nucleotides, the CDR3 is TGTGCCAGCACCGGGACGGAGATTTACGAGCAGTACTTC. The rearrangement uses TRBV5-6 and TRBJ2-7, with D perhaps TRBD1 or TRBD2 (5 bases each). The CDR3 runs to 13 residues. Trimming pared 6 bases from V and 4 bases from J, leaving 14 bases between. Per germline, CDR1 SGHDT and CDR2 YYEEEE.

This clonotype has a count of ten or more. CDR3 sequence (DNA): TGTGCCAGTAGTATCGGGATGGTCAATCAGCCCCAGCATTTT. Its protein product is CASSIGMVNQPQHF. The gene calls are TRBV19 and TRBJ1-5; no firm D call. CDR1 is LNHDA, CDR2 SQIVND, per germline (reference sequence). The CDR3 has 14 amino acids. The V gene lost 3 bases and the J gene lost 3 bases, with 9 bases spanning the gap. Filled out from reference TRBV19 and TRBJ1-5, the complete variable domain reads DGGITQSPKYLFRKEGQNVTLSCEQNLNHDAMYWYRQDPGQGLRLIYYSQIVNDFQKGDIAEGYSVSREKKESFPLTVTSAQKNPTAFYLCASSIGMVNQPQHFGDGTRLSIL.

The chain recombines TRBV19 with TRBJ2-7; D unresolved. V lost 1 base and J 6 bases, leaving 10 bases between the germline ends. This CDR3 contains 13 residues. Looked up from germline, CDR1 is LNHDA and CDR2 is SQIVND (reference sequence). In DNA, the CDR3 is TGTGCCAGTAGTATAGTCAAAATGGGCGAGCAGTACTTC. It encodes CASSIVKMGEQYF. Full variable domain (missing parts from reference TRBV19 and TRBJ2-7): DGGITQSPKYLFRKEGQNVTLSCEQNLNHDAMYWYRQDPGQGLRLIYYSQIVNDFQKGDIAEGYSVSREKKESFPLTVTSAQKNPTAFYLCASSIVKMGEQYFGPGTRLTVT.

The chain combines TRBV5-1 with TRBJ2-1, with TRBD2 identical over 12 bases. After removal of 3 bases from V and 1 base from J, the junction contained 5 bases not matched to a gene. The CDR3 extends over 17 amino acids. Germline lookup yields CDR1 SGHRS and CDR2 YFSETQ. The CDR3 region is CASSYGLAGRSYNEQFF. The CDR3 DNA sequence: TGCGCCAGCAGCTACGGACTAGCGGGGAGGTCCTACAATGAGCAGTTCTTC.

This chain links TRBV5-1 with TRBJ2-1, with a weak D call TRBD2 (5 bases). With 7 bases removed from V and 0 bases from J, the gap between germline ends came to 14 bases. Germline assignment: CDR1 SGHRS and CDR2 YFSETQ. This CDR3 is built from 15 residues. The CDR3 loop is CASLEGTSSYNEQFF. CDR3 DNA: TGCGCCAGCCTTGAGGGAACAAGCTCCTACAATGAGCAGTTCTTC.

Concerning this clonotype itself: Without the conserved terminal phenylalanine or tryptophan, this CDR3 likely stems from a read error. V gene TRBV7-2 combines with J gene TRBJ2-1; no clear D. Trimming took 2 bases from V and 2 from J, leaving 7 bases between them. The CDR3 extends over 14 amino acids. CDR1 is SGHTA, CDR2 FQGNSA, per germline. CDR3 protein: CASSLLAAYNEQFL. CDR3 bases: TGTGCCAGCAGCTTATTGGCAGCCTACAATGAGCAGTTCTTG.

This clonotype was seen at least ten times. V gene TRBV20-1 combines with J gene TRBJ1-1; D is unresolved. There are 11 residues in the CDR3. Germline V gene sequence: CDR1 DFQATT, CDR2 SNEGSKA (reference sequence). V shed 6 bases and J shed 0 bases, with 5 bases lying between them. CDR3 amino acids: CSAPVNTEAFF. The CDR3 DNA reads TGCAGTGCGCCAGTGAACACTGAAGCTTTCTTT.

This sequence joins TRBV2 and TRBJ2-6; the match to TRBD2 covers 7 bases. The V gene's germline CDR1 is SNHLY and CDR2 FYNNEI. V lost 6 bases, J lost 0 bases, and 2 bases stayed unmatched. This CDR3 has 15 amino acids. CDR3 region: CASRWGGSGANVLTF. In DNA form, the CDR3 reads TGTGCCAGCAGGTGGGGGGGCTCTGGGGCCAACGTCCTGACTTTC.

This clonotype was counted only a few times. The chain uses TRBV20-1 and TRBJ2-7; 9 nucleotides agree with TRBD2. The V and J ends lost 6 bases and 7 bases, in that order; junction bases with no gene match: 10. The V gene's germline CDR1 is DFQATT and CDR2 SNEGSKA (reference sequence). The CDR3 spans 13 residues. This CDR3 is CSASGRIRWEQYF. CDR3 coding DNA: TGCAGTGCCAGCGGGAGGATAAGATGGGAGCAGTACTTC.

CDR3 sequence: CASSYELAGITDTQYF. CDR3 coding DNA: TGTGCCAGCAGTTACGAACTAGCGGGAATCACAGATACGCAGTATTTT. V gene TRBV6-5 combines with J gene TRBJ2-3, with 10 bases aligning to TRBD2. The CDR3 is 16 residues long. The V gene's germline CDR1 is MNHEY and CDR2 SVGAGI. With 2 bases clipped from V and 2 bases from J, the junction kept 4 bases outside the gene matches.

This clonotype was detected a few times. The CDR3 DNA sequence: TGTGCCAGCAGTTCTGTGGCGGGGGGCCTTAATGAGCAGTTCTTC. This codes for CASSSVAGGLNEQFF. The chain links TRBV6-5 to TRBJ2-1; 8 nucleotides agree with TRBD2. Germline V lookup: CDR1 MNHEY, CDR2 SVGAGI. V lost 4 bases, J lost 7 bases, and 9 bases stayed unmatched. The CDR3 runs to 15 residues.

The chain combines TRBV15 with TRBJ2-4, with TRBD2 as a possible D gene (5 bases). Deletions cut 4 bases from V and 0 bases from J, with 19 bases between. This CDR3 has 18 amino acids. Germline values: CDR1 LNHNV, CDR2 YYDKDF (reference sequence). In DNA, the CDR3 is TGTGCCACCAGCACCCCAATCGTGAGGGCTGGAGCCAAAAACATTCAGTACTTC. Amino acids: CATSTPIVRAGAKNIQYF.

The V call is TRBV6-5, the J call TRBJ2-2, with D perhaps TRBD2 (5 bases). The CDR3 has 15 amino acids. Germline loops: CDR1 MNHEY, CDR2 SVGAGI. Trimming cost V 0 bases and J 4 bases, with 9 bases left between them. CDR3 loop: CASSYSVSVTGELFF. CDR3 sequence (DNA): TGTGCCAGCAGTTACTCGGTTAGCGTCACCGGGGAGCTGTTTTTT.

This clonotype was seen a few times. The chain couples TRBV10-3 to TRBJ1-2; maybe TRBD1 (5 bases). V was shortened by 0 bases and J by 6 bases, with 11 bases between the two germline ends. The CDR3 covers 14 residues. CDR1 and CDR2 from the germline V gene are ENHRY and SYGVKD. DNA for the CDR3: TGTGCCATCAGTGAGTCCGGGCAGGGTAATGGCTACACCTTC. Protein: CAISESGQGNGYTF.

This clonotype was detected many times. V gene TRBV5-5 combines with J gene TRBJ2-5, with TRBD1 as a possible D gene (5 bases). V was trimmed by 3 bases and J by 5 bases, leaving 11 bases between them. This CDR3 has 13 residues. Germline CDR1 is SGHKS and CDR2 is YYEKEE (reference sequence). CDR3 coding DNA: TGTGCCAGCAGCTCCAGGGCAGAGGAGACCCAGTACTTC. Its translation: CASSSRAEETQYF.

This clonotype came up a few times. The chain combines TRBV20-1 with TRBJ2-3; TRBD2 aligns across 10 bases. The germline V gene encodes CDR1 DFQATT and CDR2 SNEGSKA (reference sequence). This CDR3 region has 14 residues. V was pared by 7 bases and J by 4 bases, with 8 bases of the junction left unmatched. The DNA of the CDR3 is TGCAGTGGGATCCACAGCGGGAGGGCAGATACGCAGTATTTT. Its protein product is CSGIHSGRADTQYF.

The chain joins TRBV7-2 to TRBJ2-1; TRBD2 is a possible D gene (6 bases). V lost 7 bases, J lost 8 bases, and 15 bases lay in between. The CDR3 is 13 residues long. Germline V CDR1 and CDR2: SGHTA, FQGNSA. As DNA, the CDR3 is TGTGCCAGCATCCCTCGAGCTAGCGATGAGCAGTTCTTC. Amino acid sequence: CASIPRASDEQFF.

V is TRBV6-1 and J is TRBJ2-3; no firm D call. In germline, CDR1 is MNHNS, CDR2 SASEGT. V dropped 6 bases and J dropped 0 bases, with 10 bases sitting between them. This CDR3 is 14 amino acids long. CDR3 DNA: TGTGCCAGCAGCCGCTTCCGGAGCACAGATACGCAGTATTTT. Its protein is CASSRFRSTDTQYF.

This clonotype was recorded only once. This chain connects TRBV11-3 to TRBJ2-1, with a weak D call TRBD2 (6 bases). The germline V gene has CDR1 SGHNT and CDR2 YENEEA. There are 16 residues in the CDR3. V was pared by 5 bases and J by 3 bases, with 17 bases between. The DNA for the CDR3 is TGTGCCAGCAGCCCCACCGGGCGGCGGGGCTACAATGAGCAGTTCTTC. Protein product: CASSPTGRRGYNEQFF.

The rearrangement links TRBV12-3 or TRBV12-4 to TRBJ2-2; the D call may be TRBD1 or TRBD2 (5 bases each). The V and J ends lost 6 bases and 3 bases respectively, with 11 bases between them. CDR3 length equals 14 residues. CDR3 sequence (DNA): TGTGCCAGCAGCTACCTGGGGGACACCGGGGAGCTGTTTTTT. Translated: CASSYLGDTGELFF.